Presented here are 22 T cell receptor beta chains from one specimen sequenced in a study of blood T cells in healthy people across ages. The use of a sample-barcoded 5' primer and a J-beta primer mix characterized a second PCR of roughly 7 to 12 cycles. TCRdb fed the 5' RACE reads into MiXCR, producing one record per CDR3 protein. The repertoire includes 1,500,000 or so distinct CDR3 sequences, approximately 59% of them detected once, and about 6.3% sits in the top ten. Sequencing was performed on blood. The source is a man between 18 and 29 years old in good health.

In this sample, this clonotype turned up once. At one end the junction does not follow the germline gene, possibly because of a read error. The rearrangement joins TRBV11-2 to TRBJ2-3; D tentatively fits TRBD1 or TRBD2 (6 bases each). This CDR3 region has 15 residues. The germline V gene has CDR1 SGHAT and CDR2 FQNNGV. CDR3 DNA: TGTGCCAGTGAACCCGGGACCGGGGGCCCAGATACGCGGTATTTT. Translating gives CASEPGTGGPDTRYF.

A word on this clonotype: A much larger clone differs by one base, so this may be a read error. V usage is TRBV3-1 and J usage is TRBJ1-5; D is uncertain. V shed 2 bases and J shed 3 bases, with 5 bases lying between them. There are 13 residues in the CDR3. Germline loops: CDR1 LGHDT, CDR2 YNNKEL (reference sequence). CDR3: CASSQNPNQPQHF. The CDR3 DNA reads as TGTGCCAGCAGCCAAAATCCCAATCAGCCCCAGCATTTT.

This clonotype was detected only a few times. The J gene is TRBJ2-3, the V gene TRBV29-1, with 8 bases matching TRBD2. Trimming took 5 bases from V and 2 from J; bases not matched to a gene: 3. CDR1 and CDR2 from the germline V gene are SQVTM and ANQGSEA. The CDR3 has 13 residues. The chain's CDR3 is CSVSGRTTDTQYF. The CDR3 nucleotides read TGCAGCGTTAGCGGGAGAACCACAGATACGCAGTATTTT.

This clonotype was counted only a few times. The CDR3 reads CASSQERETDTQYF. CDR3 nucleotide sequence: TGTGCCAGCAGCCAAGAGCGAGAGACAGATACGCAGTATTTT. The rearrangement uses TRBV4-2 and TRBJ2-3; D is undetermined. The V end lost 0 bases, the J end lost 3 bases, and 7 bases lay between the germline ends. CDR1 is LGHNA and CDR2 is YNFKEQ in the germline V gene. The CDR3 has 14 residues.

The chain joins TRBV29-1 to TRBJ2-3, with D possibly matching TRBD2 (6 bases). V lost 6 bases, J lost 2 bases, and 18 bases lay in between. Germline CDR1 and CDR2: SQVTM and ANQGSEA. This CDR3 has 15 amino acids. The CDR3 bases are TGCAGCGTCCGAGCGGGCGGGATCACCACAGATACGCAGTATTTT. Translating it yields CSVRAGGITTDTQYF.

The chain links TRBV7-9 to TRBJ2-7; D might be TRBD1 or TRBD2, each matching 5 bases. Trimming pared 0 bases from V and 4 bases from J, leaving 13 bases between. This CDR3 is built from 15 residues. CDR1 is SEHNR, CDR2 FQNEAQ, per germline (reference sequence). The CDR3 nucleotides read TGTGCCAGCAGCTTAGCCCGGGGCCAAATTTACGAGCAGTACTTC. Translation: CASSLARGQIYEQYF.

This clonotype was seen more than once but under ten times. The chain has TRBV6-1 and TRBJ1-2; 9 bases fit TRBD1. Trimming at V came to 10 bases and at J to 2 bases, leaving 14 bases not matched to a gene. The length of the CDR3 is 16 residues. In germline, CDR1 is MNHNS, CDR2 SASEGT. This chain's CDR3 is CATPGQGGFGNYGYTF. The CDR3 DNA reads as TGTGCCACCCCGGGACAGGGCGGTTTTGGGAACTATGGCTACACCTTC.

This chain uses TRBV11-2 with TRBJ2-7, with D uncertain. Looked up from germline, CDR1 is SGHAT and CDR2 is FQNNGV. The CDR3 has 14 amino acids. Trimming shortened V by 5 bases and J by 3 bases, and 14 bases separated the two germline ends. This CDR3 reads CASSDNQVSYEQYF. The CDR3 DNA reads TGTGCCAGCAGCGACAACCAGGTCAGCTACGAGCAGTACTTC. Using reference TRBV11-2 and TRBJ2-7 for the parts outside the CDR3, the full variable domain is EAGVAQSPRYKIIEKRQSVAFWCNPISGHATLYWYQQILGQGPKLLIQFQNNGVVDDSQLPKDRFSAERLKGVDSTLKIQPAKLEDSAVYLCASSDNQVSYEQYFGPGTRLTVT.

The genes are TRBV12-3 or TRBV12-4 and TRBJ1-2, with TRBD1 matching over 8 bases. CDR3 length: 11 residues. V gave up 5 bases and J gave up 8 bases; unmatched junction bases: 1. CDR3 protein: CASSDRGGYTF. The CDR3 DNA sequence: TGTGCCAGCAGTGACAGGGGAGGCTACACCTTC.

Of note for this clonotype: The junction departs from the called germline gene at one end, perhaps through a read error. The V call is TRBV6-5, the J call TRBJ2-1, with 10 bases aligning to TRBD1. CDR1 is MNHEY and CDR2 is SVGAGI in the germline V gene. CDR3 length: 15 amino acids. CDR3 protein: CASSSTGGAYNEQFF. CDR3 sequence (DNA): TGCGCCAGCAGCTCGACAGGGGGCGCCTACAATGAGCAGTTCTTC.

This chain joins TRBV20-1 and TRBJ2-7; TRBD1 aligns across 8 bases. This CDR3 comprises 15 residues. J lost 0 bases, V lost 6 bases, and 10 bases had no gene match. CDR1 and CDR2 (germline): DFQATT, SNEGSKA (reference sequence). The CDR3 protein is CSAPRQGQGSYEQYF. The DNA for the CDR3 is TGCAGTGCCCCCAGACAGGGGCAGGGCTCCTACGAGCAGTACTTC.

This clonotype was observed a handful of times. The rearrangement uses TRBV29-1 and TRBJ2-3, with TRBD2 matching over 8 bases. V was pared by 3 bases and J by 6 bases, with 8 bases of the junction left unmatched. Germline V gene sequence: CDR1 SQVTM, CDR2 ANQGSEA. This CDR3 has 14 residues. CDR3 loop: CSVEVGLARDTQYF. The DNA of the CDR3 is TGCAGCGTTGAGGTAGGACTAGCCCGCGATACGCAGTATTTT.

The gene calls are TRBV20-1 and TRBJ2-5; D could derive from TRBD1 or TRBD2 (6 bases each). With the DNA end fitting TRBJ2-7 better, the J assignment may be wrong. Germline lookup yields CDR1 DFQATT and CDR2 SNEGSKA (reference sequence). This CDR3 spans 12 amino acids. CDR3 region: CSASLEGGEQYF. The CDR3 bases are TGCAGTGCTTCGCTTGAGGGGGGCGAGCAGTACTTC.

The chain joins TRBV5-6 to TRBJ1-2; 7 bases map to TRBD1. Germline V gene sequence: CDR1 SGHDT, CDR2 YYEEEE. The J segment lost 5 bases and the V segment lost 2 bases, leaving 9 bases of the junction unmatched. The CDR3 covers 15 residues. The CDR3 reads CASSFDPGQLYGYTF. For the CDR3, the DNA is TGTGCCAGCAGCTTCGATCCGGGACAGCTTTATGGCTACACCTTC.

The V and J genes are TRBV2 and TRBJ1-4; possible D gene TRBD1, 5 bases. V was clipped by 7 bases and J by 5 bases, with 17 bases between them. The CDR3 runs 15 residues. Germline lookup yields CDR1 SNHLY and CDR2 FYNNEI. The CDR3 spells CASTGVGLGNEKLFF. CDR3 DNA sequence: TGTGCCAGCACGGGGGTCGGACTGGGGAATGAAAAACTGTTTTTT.

There are a few counts of this clonotype. The rearrangement links TRBV4-3 to TRBJ1-2; a weak D match, TRBD1 (5 bases). Germline V gene lookup returns CDR1 LGHNA and CDR2 YSLEER. The CDR3 loop spans 16 amino acids. The V gene lost 0 bases and the J gene lost 4 bases, with 15 bases spanning the gap. CDR3 DNA: TGCGCCAGCAGCCAAGATCGTGGGGGTTGGGTCTATGGCTACACCTTC. The encoded protein is CASSQDRGGWVYGYTF.

V and J are TRBV5-1 and TRBJ2-7; TRBD1 matches 9 bases. This CDR3 region has 15 residues. Per the germline V gene, CDR1 is SGHRS and CDR2 is YFSETQ. V lost 4 bases, J lost 6 bases, and 11 bases stayed unmatched. DNA of the CDR3: TGCGCCAGCAGCAACCCCGGGACAGGGTTAGGCGAGCAGTACTTC. The encoded protein is CASSNPGTGLGEQYF.

The chain employs TRBV29-1 and TRBJ1-1; D is unclear. The germline CDR1 and CDR2 sequences are SQVTM and ANQGSEA. Trimming took off 1 base at V and 3 bases at J, with 9 bases between the two ends. The CDR3 extends over 13 amino acids. CDR3 protein: CSVEAEIDTEAFF. CDR3 DNA sequence: TGCAGCGTTGAAGCAGAAATAGACACTGAAGCTTTCTTT.

The CDR3: CASSADRARGYTF. The CDR3 nucleotides are TGTGCCAGCAGCGCTGACAGGGCCAGGGGCTACACCTTC. V is TRBV7-9 and J is TRBJ1-2; 7 bases are a match to TRBD1. After removal of 5 bases from V and 8 bases from J, the junction contained 8 bases not matched to a gene. The CDR3 has 13 residues. The V gene's germline CDR1 is SEHNR and CDR2 FQNEAQ (reference sequence). The complete variable domain, with remaining parts taken from reference TRBV7-9 and TRBJ1-2, reads DTGVSQNPRHKITKRGQNVTFRCDPISEHNRLYWYRQTLGQGPEFLTYFQNEAQLEKSRLLSDRFSAERPKGSFSTLEIQRTEQGDSAMYLCASSADRARGYTFGSGTRLTVV.

This clonotype was seen once. The chain recombines TRBV6-5 with TRBJ2-4, with D uncertain. This CDR3 is 15 amino acids long. Between the trimmed V and J ends, which lost 2 bases and 7 bases, there was a span of 15 bases. Per the germline V gene, CDR1 is MNHEY and CDR2 is SVGAGI. The CDR3 DNA follows: TGTGCCAGCAGTTACACGATTGGGGAACTGAACATTCAGTACTTC. Protein product: CASSYTIGELNIQYF.

The rearrangement uses TRBV29-1 and TRBJ2-5; 8 nucleotides match TRBD2. Germline V gene lookup returns CDR1 SQVTM and CDR2 ANQGSEA. The CDR3 runs 14 residues. V lost 8 bases and J lost 4; bases outside the gene matches: 12. CDR3 sequence: CSLILAARPETQYF. The CDR3 nucleotides read TGCAGCCTTATACTAGCGGCCCGTCCAGAGACCCAGTACTTC. The whole variable domain, remainder taken from reference TRBV29-1 and TRBJ2-5, is SAVISQKPSRDICQRGTSLTIQCQVDSQVTMMFWYRQQPGQSLTLIATANQGSEATYESGFVIDKFPISRPNLTFSTLTVSNMSPEDSSIYLCSLILAARPETQYFGPGTRLLVL.

The chain joins TRBV7-2 to TRBJ1-4; D not resolved. CDR1 is SGHTA, CDR2 FQGNSA, per germline. V was shortened by 1 base and J by 4 bases, with 13 bases between the two germline ends. The CDR3 loop spans 16 amino acids. CDR3 DNA sequence: TGTGCCAGCAGCTTAGGACTCCGGGGTCTTAATGAAAAACTGTTTTTT. As protein: CASSLGLRGLNEKLFF.